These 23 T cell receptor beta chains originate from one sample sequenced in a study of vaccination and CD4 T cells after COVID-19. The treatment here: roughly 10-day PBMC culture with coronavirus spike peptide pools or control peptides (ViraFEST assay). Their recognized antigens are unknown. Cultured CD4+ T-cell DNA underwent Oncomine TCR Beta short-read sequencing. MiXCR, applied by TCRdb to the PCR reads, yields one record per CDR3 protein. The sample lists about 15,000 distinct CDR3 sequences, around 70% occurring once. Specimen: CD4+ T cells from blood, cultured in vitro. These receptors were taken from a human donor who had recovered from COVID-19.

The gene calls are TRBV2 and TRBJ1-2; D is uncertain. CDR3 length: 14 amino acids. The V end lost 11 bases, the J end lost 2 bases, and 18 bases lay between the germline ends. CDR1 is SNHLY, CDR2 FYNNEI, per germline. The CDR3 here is CAFPWAANNYGYTF. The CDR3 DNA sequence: TGTGCCTTCCCTTGGGCGGCGAACAACTATGGCTACACCTTC.

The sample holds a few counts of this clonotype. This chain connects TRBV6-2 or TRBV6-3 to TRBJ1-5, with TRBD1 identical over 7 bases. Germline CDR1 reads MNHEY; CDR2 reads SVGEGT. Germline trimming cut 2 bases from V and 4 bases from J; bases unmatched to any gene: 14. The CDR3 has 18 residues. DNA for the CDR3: TGTGCCAGCAGTTACCTTCCCTGGACAGCAGGGGGGAATCAGCCCCAGCATTTT. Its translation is CASSYLPWTAGGNQPQHF.

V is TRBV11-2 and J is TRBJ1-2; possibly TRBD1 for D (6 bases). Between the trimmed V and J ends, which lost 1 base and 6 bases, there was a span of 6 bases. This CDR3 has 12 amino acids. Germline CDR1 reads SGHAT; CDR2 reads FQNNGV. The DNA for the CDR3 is TGTGCCAGCAGCTTAGGACAGGATGGCTACACCTTC. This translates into CASSLGQDGYTF.

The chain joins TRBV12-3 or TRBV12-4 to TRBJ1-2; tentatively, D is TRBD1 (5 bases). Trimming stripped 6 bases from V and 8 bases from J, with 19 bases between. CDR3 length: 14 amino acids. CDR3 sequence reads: CASRLGGMYGGYTF. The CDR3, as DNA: TGTGCCAGCAGGTTGGGGGGTATGTATGGAGGCTACACCTTC.

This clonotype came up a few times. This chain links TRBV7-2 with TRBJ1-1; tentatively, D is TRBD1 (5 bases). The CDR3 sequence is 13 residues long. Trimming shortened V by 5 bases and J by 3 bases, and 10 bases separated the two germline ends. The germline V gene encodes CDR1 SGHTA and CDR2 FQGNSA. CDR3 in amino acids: CASSPGGDTEAFF. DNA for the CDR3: TGTGCCAGCAGCCCGGGGGGGGACACTGAAGCTTTCTTT. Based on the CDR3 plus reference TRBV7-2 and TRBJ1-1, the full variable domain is GAGVSQSPSNKVTEKGKDVELRCDPISGHTALYWYRQSLGQGLEFLIYFQGNSAPDKSGLPSDRFSAERTGGSVSTLTIQRTQQEDSAVYLCASSPGGDTEAFFGQGTRLTVV.

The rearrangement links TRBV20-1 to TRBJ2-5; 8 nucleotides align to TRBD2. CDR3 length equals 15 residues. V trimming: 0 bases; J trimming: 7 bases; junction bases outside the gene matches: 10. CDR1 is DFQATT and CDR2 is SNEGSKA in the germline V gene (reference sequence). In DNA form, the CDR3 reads TGCAGTGCTAGAGAGGGAGCGGGAGCTTCTGGGACCCAGTACTTC. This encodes CSAREGAGASGTQYF.

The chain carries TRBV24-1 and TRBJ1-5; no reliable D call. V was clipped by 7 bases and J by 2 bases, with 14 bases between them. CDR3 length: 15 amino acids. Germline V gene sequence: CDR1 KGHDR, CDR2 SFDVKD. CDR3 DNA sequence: TGTGCCACCAGCCAGACCTCCCCTGGCAATCAGCCCCAGCATTTT. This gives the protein CATSQTSPGNQPQHF.

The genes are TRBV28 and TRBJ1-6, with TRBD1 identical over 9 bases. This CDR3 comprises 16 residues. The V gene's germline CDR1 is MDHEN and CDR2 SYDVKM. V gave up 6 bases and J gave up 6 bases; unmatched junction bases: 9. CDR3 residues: CASRTPGQGFNSPLHF. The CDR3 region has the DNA TGTGCCAGCAGGACTCCGGGACAGGGCTTTAATTCACCCCTCCACTTT.

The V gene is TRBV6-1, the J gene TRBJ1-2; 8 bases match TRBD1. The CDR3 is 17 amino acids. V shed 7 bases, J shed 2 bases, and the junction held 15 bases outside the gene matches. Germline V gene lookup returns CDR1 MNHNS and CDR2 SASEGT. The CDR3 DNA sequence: TGTGCCAGCATTCAACTCAACCGGGACAGGCAAAACTATGGCTACACCTTC. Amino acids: CASIQLNRDRQNYGYTF.

CDR3 sequence reads: CSARVTNYGYTF. The CDR3 nucleotides are TGCAGTGCTAGAGTGACAAACTATGGCTACACCTTC. This chain uses TRBV20-1 with TRBJ1-2; D is undetermined. This CDR3 is 12 amino acids long. Per the germline V gene, CDR1 is DFQATT and CDR2 is SNEGSKA (reference sequence). The germline V and J ends were trimmed by 1 base and 2 bases, with 5 bases remaining between them.

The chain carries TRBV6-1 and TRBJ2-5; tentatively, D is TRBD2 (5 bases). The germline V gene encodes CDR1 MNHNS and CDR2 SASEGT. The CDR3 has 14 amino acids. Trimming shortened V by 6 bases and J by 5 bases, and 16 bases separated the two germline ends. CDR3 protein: CASRLAPPGETQYF. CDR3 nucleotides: TGTGCCAGCAGATTAGCGCCTCCGGGGGAGACCCAGTACTTC.

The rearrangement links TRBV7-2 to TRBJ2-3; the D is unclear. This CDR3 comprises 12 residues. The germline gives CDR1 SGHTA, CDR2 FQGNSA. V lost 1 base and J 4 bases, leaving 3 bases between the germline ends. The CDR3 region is CASSLVSDTQYF. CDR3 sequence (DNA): TGTGCCAGCAGCTTAGTATCAGATACGCAGTATTTT.

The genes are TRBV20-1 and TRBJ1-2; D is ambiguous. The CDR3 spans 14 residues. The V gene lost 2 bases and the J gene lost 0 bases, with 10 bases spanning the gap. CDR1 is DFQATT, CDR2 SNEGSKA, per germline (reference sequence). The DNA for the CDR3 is TGCAGTGCTAGAAACCACAGTACTAACTATGGCTACACCTTC. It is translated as CSARNHSTNYGYTF.

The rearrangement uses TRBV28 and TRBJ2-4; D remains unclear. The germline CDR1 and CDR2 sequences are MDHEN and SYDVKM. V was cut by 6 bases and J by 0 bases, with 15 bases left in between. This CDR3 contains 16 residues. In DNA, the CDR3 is TGTGCCAGCAGCCGCCGACGGTTGCTAGCCAAAAACATTCAGTACTTC. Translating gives CASSRRRLLAKNIQYF.

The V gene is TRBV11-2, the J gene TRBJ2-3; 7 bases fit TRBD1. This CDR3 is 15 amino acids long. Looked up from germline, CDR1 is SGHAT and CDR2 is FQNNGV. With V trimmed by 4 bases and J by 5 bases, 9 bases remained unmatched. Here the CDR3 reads CASSSKTGKIDTQYF. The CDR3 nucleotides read TGTGCCAGCAGCTCAAAGACAGGGAAGATAGATACGCAGTATTTT. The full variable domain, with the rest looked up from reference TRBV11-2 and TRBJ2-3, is EAGVAQSPRYKIIEKRQSVAFWCNPISGHATLYWYQQILGQGPKLLIQFQNNGVVDDSQLPKDRFSAERLKGVDSTLKIQPAKLEDSAVYLCASSSKTGKIDTQYFGPGTRLTVL.

The CDR3 region is CASSRQFNSPLHF. The CDR3 DNA follows: TGTGCCAGCAGCCGACAGTTTAATTCACCCCTCCACTTT. The chain couples TRBV7-2 to TRBJ1-6; TRBD1 is a possible D gene (5 bases). There are 13 residues in the CDR3. Trimming stripped 5 bases from V and 6 bases from J, with 8 bases between. Germline V gene sequence: CDR1 SGHTA, CDR2 FQGNSA.

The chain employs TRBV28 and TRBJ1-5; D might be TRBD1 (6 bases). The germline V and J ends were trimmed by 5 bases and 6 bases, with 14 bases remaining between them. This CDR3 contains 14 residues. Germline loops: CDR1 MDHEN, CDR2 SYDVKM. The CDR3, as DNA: TGTGCCAGCAGTATAGACAGGCGGGGTCAGCCCCAGCATTTT. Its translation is CASSIDRRGQPQHF.

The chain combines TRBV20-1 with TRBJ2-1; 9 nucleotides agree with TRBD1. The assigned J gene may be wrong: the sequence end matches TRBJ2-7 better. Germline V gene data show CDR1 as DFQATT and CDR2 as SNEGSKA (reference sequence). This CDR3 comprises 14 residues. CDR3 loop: CSGIGDRVTYEQYF. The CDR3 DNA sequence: TGCAGTGGTATTGGGGACAGGGTAACCTACGAGCAGTACTTC.

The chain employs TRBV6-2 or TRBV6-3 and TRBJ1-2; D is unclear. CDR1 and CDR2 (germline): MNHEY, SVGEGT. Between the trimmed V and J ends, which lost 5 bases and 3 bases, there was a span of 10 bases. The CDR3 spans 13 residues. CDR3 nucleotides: TGTGCCAGCAGTGCGGGCGTCCACTATGGCTACACCTTC. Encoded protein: CASSAGVHYGYTF.

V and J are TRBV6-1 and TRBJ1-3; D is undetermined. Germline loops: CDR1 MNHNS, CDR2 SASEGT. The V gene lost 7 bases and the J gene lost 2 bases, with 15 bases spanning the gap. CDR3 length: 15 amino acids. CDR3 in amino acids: CASTQSGRTGNTIYF. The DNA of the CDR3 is TGTGCCAGCACACAATCCGGAAGAACTGGAAACACCATATATTTT.

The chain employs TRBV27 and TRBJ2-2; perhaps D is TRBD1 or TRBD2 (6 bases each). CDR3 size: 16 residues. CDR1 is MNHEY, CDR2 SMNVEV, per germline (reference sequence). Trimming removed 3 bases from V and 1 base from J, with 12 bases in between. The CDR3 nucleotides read TGTGCCAGCAGTTTGTGGGGGGCCGGGAACACCGGGGAGCTGTTTTTT. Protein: CASSLWGAGNTGELFF.

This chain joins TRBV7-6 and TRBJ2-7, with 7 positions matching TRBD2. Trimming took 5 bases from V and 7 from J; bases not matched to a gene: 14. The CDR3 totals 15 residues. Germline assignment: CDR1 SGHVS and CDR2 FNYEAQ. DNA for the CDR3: TGTGCCAGCAGCCACTCCCCTGCGGGAGTAAGGGAGCAGTACTTC. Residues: CASSHSPAGVREQYF.

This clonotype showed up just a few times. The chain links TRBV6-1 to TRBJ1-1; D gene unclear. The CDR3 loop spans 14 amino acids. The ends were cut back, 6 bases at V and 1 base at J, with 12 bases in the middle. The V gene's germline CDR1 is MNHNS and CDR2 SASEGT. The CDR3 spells CASRAGPRNTEAFF. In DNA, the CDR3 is TGTGCCAGCAGGGCTGGACCGCGGAACACTGAAGCTTTCTTT.